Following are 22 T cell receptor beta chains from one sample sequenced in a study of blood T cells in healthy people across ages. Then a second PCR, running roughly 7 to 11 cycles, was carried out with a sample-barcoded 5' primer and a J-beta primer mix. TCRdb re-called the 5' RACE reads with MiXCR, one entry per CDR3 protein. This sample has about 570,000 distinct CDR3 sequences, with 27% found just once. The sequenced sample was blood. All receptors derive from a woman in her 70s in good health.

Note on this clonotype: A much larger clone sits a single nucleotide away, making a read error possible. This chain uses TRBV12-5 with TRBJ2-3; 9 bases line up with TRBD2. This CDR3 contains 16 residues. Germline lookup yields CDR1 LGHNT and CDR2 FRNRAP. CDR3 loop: CASGSLAGPSTDTRYF. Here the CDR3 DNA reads TGTGCTAGTGGCTCCCTAGCGGGGCCAAGTACAGATACGCGGTATTTT.

The CDR3 DNA is TGCGCCAGCAGCCAAGGAGTAAGGTCTAGCGGAGGAAATGAGCAGTTCTTC. Its translation is CASSQGVRSSGGNEQFF. V usage is TRBV4-1 and J usage is TRBJ2-1, with TRBD2 identical over 7 bases. Germline lookup yields CDR1 MGHRA and CDR2 YSYEKL. This CDR3 has 17 residues. The J segment lost 7 bases and the V segment lost 1 base, leaving 13 bases of the junction unmatched.

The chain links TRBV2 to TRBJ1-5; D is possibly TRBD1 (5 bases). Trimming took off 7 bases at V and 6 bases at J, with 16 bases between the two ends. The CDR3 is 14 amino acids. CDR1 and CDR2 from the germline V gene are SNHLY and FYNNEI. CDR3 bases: TGTGCCAGCACCACGGCTCAGGGTTTTCAGCCCCAGCATTTT. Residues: CASTTAQGFQPQHF.

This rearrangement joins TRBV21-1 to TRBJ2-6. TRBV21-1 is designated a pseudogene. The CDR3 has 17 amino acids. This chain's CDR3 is CASSDDGELGGANVLTF. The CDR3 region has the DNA TGTGCCAGCAGCGATGACGGCGAGCTGGGGGGGGCCAACGTCCTGACTTTC.

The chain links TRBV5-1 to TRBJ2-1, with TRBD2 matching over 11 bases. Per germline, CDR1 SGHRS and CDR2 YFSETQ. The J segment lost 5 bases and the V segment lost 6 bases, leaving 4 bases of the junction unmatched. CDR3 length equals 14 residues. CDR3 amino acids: CASTPTSGNNEQFF. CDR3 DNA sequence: TGCGCCAGCACCCCGACTAGCGGGAACAATGAGCAGTTCTTC.

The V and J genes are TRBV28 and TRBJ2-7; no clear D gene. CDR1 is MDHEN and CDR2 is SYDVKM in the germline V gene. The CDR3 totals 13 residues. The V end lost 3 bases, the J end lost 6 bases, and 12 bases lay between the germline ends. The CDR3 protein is CASSLGGGVEQYF. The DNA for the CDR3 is TGTGCCAGCAGTTTGGGTGGTGGGGTCGAGCAGTACTTC.

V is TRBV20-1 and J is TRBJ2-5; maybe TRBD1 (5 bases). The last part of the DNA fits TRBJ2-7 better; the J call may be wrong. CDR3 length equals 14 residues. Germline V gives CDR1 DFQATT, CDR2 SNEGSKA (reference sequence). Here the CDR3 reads CSAPGQTNSYEQYF. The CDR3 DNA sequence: TGCAGTGCACCAGGGCAGACCAACTCCTACGAGCAGTACTTC.

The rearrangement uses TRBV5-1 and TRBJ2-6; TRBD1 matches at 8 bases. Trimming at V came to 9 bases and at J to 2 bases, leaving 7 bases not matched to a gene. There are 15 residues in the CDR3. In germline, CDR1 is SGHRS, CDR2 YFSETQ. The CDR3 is CATTTDRAGANVLTF. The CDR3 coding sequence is TGCGCCACTACGACGGACAGGGCTGGGGCCAACGTCCTGACTTTC.

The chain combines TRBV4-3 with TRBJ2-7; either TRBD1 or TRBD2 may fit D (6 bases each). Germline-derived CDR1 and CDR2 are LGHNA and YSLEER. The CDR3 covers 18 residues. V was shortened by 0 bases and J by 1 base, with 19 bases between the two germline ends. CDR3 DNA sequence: TGCGCCAGCAGCCAAGAGAGGGGGACGACTAGAACTTCCTACGAGCAGTACTTC. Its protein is CASSQERGTTRTSYEQYF.

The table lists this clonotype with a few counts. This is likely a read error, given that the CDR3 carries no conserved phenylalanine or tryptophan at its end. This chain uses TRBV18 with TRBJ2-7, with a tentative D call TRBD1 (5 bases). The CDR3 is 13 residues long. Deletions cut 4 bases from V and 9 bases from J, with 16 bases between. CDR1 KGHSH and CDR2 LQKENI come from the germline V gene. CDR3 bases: TGTGCCAGCTCACTACGGCAGGGCCACGGGCAGTACCTC. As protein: CASSLRQGHGQYL.

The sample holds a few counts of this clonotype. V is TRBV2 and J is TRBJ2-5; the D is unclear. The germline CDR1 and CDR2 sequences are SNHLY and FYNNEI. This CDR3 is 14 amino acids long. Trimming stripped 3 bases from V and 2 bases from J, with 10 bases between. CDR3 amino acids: CASSELVGQETQYF. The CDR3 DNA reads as TGTGCCAGCAGTGAGTTAGTTGGACAAGAGACCCAGTACTTC.

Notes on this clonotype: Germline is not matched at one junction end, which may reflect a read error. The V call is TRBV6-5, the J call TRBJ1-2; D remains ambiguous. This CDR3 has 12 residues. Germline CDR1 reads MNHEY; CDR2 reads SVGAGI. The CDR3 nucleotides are TGTGCCAGCAGTTACTCTAACCATGGCTACACCTTC. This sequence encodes CASSYSNHGYTF.

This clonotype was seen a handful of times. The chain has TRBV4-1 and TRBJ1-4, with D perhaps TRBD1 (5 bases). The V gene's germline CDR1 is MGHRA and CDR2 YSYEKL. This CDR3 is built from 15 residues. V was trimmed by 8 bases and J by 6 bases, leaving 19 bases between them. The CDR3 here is CASARGRTSDEKLFF. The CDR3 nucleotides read TGCGCCAGCGCGAGGGGCCGGACCTCGGATGAAAAACTGTTTTTT.

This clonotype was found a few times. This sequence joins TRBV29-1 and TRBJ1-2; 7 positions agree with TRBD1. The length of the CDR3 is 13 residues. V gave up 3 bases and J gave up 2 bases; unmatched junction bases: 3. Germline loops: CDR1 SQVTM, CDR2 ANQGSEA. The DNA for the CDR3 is TGCAGCGTTGAGAAGACAGGGAACTATGGCTACACCTTC. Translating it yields CSVEKTGNYGYTF.

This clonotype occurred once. The CDR3 bases are TGCAGTGTGGGACAGGGAGACGCTGAAGCTTTCTTT. It codes for CSVGQGDAEAFF. J is TRBJ1-1 and V is TRBV20-1; 9 positions agree with TRBD1. The CDR3 consists of 12 residues. V was pared by 7 bases and J by 6 bases, with 6 bases of the junction left unmatched. Germline V lookup: CDR1 DFQATT, CDR2 SNEGSKA (reference sequence).

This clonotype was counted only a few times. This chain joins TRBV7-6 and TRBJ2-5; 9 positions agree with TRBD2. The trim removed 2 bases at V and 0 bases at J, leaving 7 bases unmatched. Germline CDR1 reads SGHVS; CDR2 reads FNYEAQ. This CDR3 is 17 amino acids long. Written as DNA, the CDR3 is TGTGCCAGCAGCTTATCAGCGGGGGGAGCGTACCAAGAGACCCAGTACTTC. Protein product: CASSLSAGGAYQETQYF.

The CDR3 sequence is CASSFVGTPLHF. CDR3 sequence (DNA): TGTGCCAGCAGTTTCGTCGGAACACCCCTCCACTTT. The chain uses TRBV12-3 or TRBV12-4 and TRBJ1-6; no clear D. The CDR3 has 12 amino acids. With 3 bases removed from V and 11 bases from J, the gap between germline ends came to 8 bases.

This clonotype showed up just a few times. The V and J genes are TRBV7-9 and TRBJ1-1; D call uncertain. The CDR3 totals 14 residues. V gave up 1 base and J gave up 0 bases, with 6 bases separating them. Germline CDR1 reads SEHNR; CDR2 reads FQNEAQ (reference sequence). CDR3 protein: CASSLGVMNTEAFF. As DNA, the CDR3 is TGTGCCAGCAGCTTAGGTGTTATGAACACTGAAGCTTTCTTT. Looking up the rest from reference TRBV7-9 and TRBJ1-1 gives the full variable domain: DTGVSQNPRHKITKRGQNVTFRCDPISEHNRLYWYRQTLGQGPEFLTYFQNEAQLEKSRLLSDRFSAERPKGSFSTLEIQRTEQGDSAMYLCASSLGVMNTEAFFGQGTRLTVV.

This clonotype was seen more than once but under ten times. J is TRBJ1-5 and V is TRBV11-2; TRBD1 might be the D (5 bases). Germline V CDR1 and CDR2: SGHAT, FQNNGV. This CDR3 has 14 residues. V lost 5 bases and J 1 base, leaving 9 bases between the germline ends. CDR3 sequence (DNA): TGTGCCAGCAGCCCCGGACACAGCAATCAGCCCCAGCATTTT. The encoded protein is CASSPGHSNQPQHF.

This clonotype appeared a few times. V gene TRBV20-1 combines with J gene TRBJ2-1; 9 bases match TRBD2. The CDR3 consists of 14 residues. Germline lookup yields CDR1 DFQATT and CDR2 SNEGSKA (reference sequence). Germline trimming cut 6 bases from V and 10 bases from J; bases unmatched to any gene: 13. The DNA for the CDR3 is TGCAGTGCCGTAAAGGCTAGCGGGGCTGAAGAGCAGTTCTTC. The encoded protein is CSAVKASGAEEQFF.

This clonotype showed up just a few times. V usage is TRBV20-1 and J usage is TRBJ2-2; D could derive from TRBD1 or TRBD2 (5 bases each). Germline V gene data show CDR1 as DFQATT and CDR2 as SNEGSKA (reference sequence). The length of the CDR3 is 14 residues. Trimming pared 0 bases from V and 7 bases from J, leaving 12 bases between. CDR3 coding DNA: TGCAGTGCTAGAGAGGGGGTCTTAGGCGGGGAGCTGTTTTTT. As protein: CSAREGVLGGELFF.

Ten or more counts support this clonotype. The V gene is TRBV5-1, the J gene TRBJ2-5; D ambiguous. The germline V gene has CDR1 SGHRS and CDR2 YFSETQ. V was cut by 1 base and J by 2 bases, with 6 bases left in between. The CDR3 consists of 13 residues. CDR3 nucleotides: TGCGCCAGCAGCTTGATTCCTCAAGAGACCCAGTACTTC. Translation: CASSLIPQETQYF.